These T cell receptor beta chains were read from a single sample in a study of T cells in Graves' hyperthyroidism and ophthalmopathy. Each CDR3 protein gets one entry after TCRdb re-called the multiplex PCR reads with MiXCR. The sample has more than 500,000 distinct CDR3 sequences, over 12% seen once. The sequenced sample was blood. Receptor source: a woman between 40 and 50 years old with Graves' ophthalmopathy. The CDR3 runs from the conserved cysteine through the conserved F or W. Fields, in order: clone size, J gene, D gene, V gene, CDR3 length, CDR3 DNA, CDR3 protein. A D gene is named only where the DNA matches it firmly. Some rows have no size entry. The others give once, few or many, or a class for an expanded clone.

>many|TRBJ1-5|TRBD1|TRBV6-5|14
TGTGCCAGCAGTTACCGGACAGGGTATCAGCCCCAGCATTTT
CASSYRTGYQPQHF
>many|TRBJ2-7|NA|TRBV28|12
TGTGCCAGCAGGCTAGGAGCTTACGAGCAGTACTTC
CASRLGAYEQYF
>many|TRBJ2-7|TRBD1|TRBV29-1|13
TGCAGCGTTGATGGCAGGGGGCCCTACGAGCAGTACTTC
CSVDGRGPYEQYF
>few|TRBJ2-2|NA|TRBV6-5|15
TGTGCCAGCAGTTACGCGGGGGCTTTCACCGGGGAGCTGTTTTTT
CASSYAGAFTGELFF
>many|TRBJ2-2|NA|TRBV28|13
TGTGCCAGCAGTTTGCTAGGTTCCGGGGAGCTGTTTTTT
CASSLLGSGELFF
>many|TRBJ2-2|NA|TRBV11-1|14
TGTGCCAGCAGCTTATTACAGGGAACCGGGGAGCTGTTTTTT
CASSLLQGTGELFF
>many|TRBJ1-5|NA|TRBV27|15
TGTGCCAGCAGTTTATCTTTGGGGACCAATGCGCCCCAGCATTTT
CASSLSLGTNAPQHF
>few|TRBJ2-3|NA|TRBV20-1|14
TGCAGTGCCAACCGCGGGGACAGCACAGATACGCAGTATTTT
CSANRGDSTDTQYF
>few|TRBJ2-7|TRBD2|TRBV5-1|13
TGCGCCAGCAGCCCCGGCGGGGGGGACGAGCAGTACTTC
CASSPGGGDEQYF
>many|TRBJ2-7|NA|TRBV29-1|12
TGCAGCGTTGAAGGTCCAACCTACGAGCAGTACTTC
CSVEGPTYEQYF
>NA|TRBJ1-5|NA|TRBV6-1|15
TGTGCCAGCAGGAACAGGGTCAATAGCAATCAGCCCCAGCATTTT
CASRNRVNSNQPQHF
>few|TRBJ1-1|NA|TRBV12-3/TRBV12-4|15
TGTGCCAGCAGTTTTGGAGGCAGGGGCCTCCCTGAAGCTTTCTTT
CASSFGGRGLPEAFF
>many|TRBJ2-7|NA|TRBV20-1|11
TGCAGTGGGGACGGACCCTACGAGCAGTACTTC
CSGDGPYEQYF
>many|TRBJ2-5|NA|TRBV28|14
TGTGCCAGCAGACTTACAGGGAGTTTGGAGACCCAGTACTTC
CASRLTGSLETQYF
>many|TRBJ2-7|NA|TRBV7-8|13
TGTGCCAGCAGCTACGGGACTGCGAACGAGCAGTACTTC
CASSYGTANEQYF
>many|TRBJ2-7|TRBD2|TRBV28|14
TGTGCCAGCAGTTTATTTGCGGGAGCGGGCGAGCAGTACTTC
CASSLFAGAGEQYF
>NA|TRBJ2-7|NA|TRBV6-2/TRBV6-3|15
TGTGCCAGCAGTTTAACCGGGACGGCTGCGCTGGAGCAGTACTTC
CASSLTGTAALEQYF
>many|TRBJ2-5|TRBD1|TRBV7-2|15
TGTGCCAGCAGCTTAGCGGGACAGGAAAGGGAGACCCAGTACTTC
CASSLAGQERETQYF
>many|TRBJ2-5|NA|TRBV5-1|14
TGCGCCAGCAGCTTGGGGAGCGCCGGAGAGACCCAGTACTTC
CASSLGSAGETQYF
>NA|TRBJ2-5|TRBD2|TRBV4-2|18
TGTGCCAGCAGCCAATTTTTAGGTTTAGCGGGTGGTCAAGAGACCCAGTACTTC
CASSQFLGLAGGQETQYF
>many|TRBJ2-2|NA|TRBV6-4|14
TGTGCCAGCAGTGACCAGCCGAACACCGGGGAGCTGTTTTTT
CASSDQPNTGELFF
>few|TRBJ2-1|TRBD2|TRBV28|13
TGTGCCGCTGGGACTAGCGGGATTAATGAGCAGTTCTTC
CAAGTSGINEQFF
>many|TRBJ2-7|NA|TRBV28|18
TGTGCCAGCAGTTTGTTAGGGTTAGGGGGGACCAGCTCCTACGAGCAGTACTTC
CASSLLGLGGTSSYEQYF
>many|TRBJ2-2|NA|TRBV2|14
TGTGCCAGCAGTGGCCACAGGGCCGGCGGGGAGCTGTTTTTT
CASSGHRAGGELFF
>many|TRBJ1-6|NA|TRBV28|15
TGTGCCAGCACCCCCGGGCAGTTATATAATTCACCCCTCCACTTT
CASTPGQLYNSPLHF
>NA|TRBJ2-3|NA|TRBV6-4|12
TGTGCCAGCAGTGACTCAGGGGATACGCAGTATTTT
CASSDSGDTQYF
>NA|TRBJ1-2|TRBD1|TRBV7-2|16
TGTGCCAGCAGCTTAGCACCGGGACAGGCTGTCTATGGCTACACCTTC
CASSLAPGQAVYGYTF
>many|TRBJ1-2|NA|TRBV7-7|11
TGTGCTAGCAGCTTAGTAACCCTGGGAGACTTC
CASSLVTLGDF
>many|TRBJ2-7|TRBD2|TRBV28|17
TGTGCCAGCAGTTTATCGCCCTTGACTAGCGCCGCCTACGAGCAGTACTTC
CASSLSPLTSAAYEQYF
>many|TRBJ2-7|NA|TRBV5-5|13
TGTGCCAGCAGCCGGGCCTCCGACTACGAGCAGTACTTC
CASSRASDYEQYF
>many|TRBJ2-7|TRBD1|TRBV6-1|12
TGTGCCATCGACAAACAGGGGCGCGAGCAGTACTTC
CAIDKQGREQYF
>NA|TRBJ2-7|NA|TRBV6-1|14
TGTGCCACCCGGACGGGACAAATAAACTACGAGCAGTACTTC
CATRTGQINYEQYF
>many|TRBJ2-2|NA|TRBV4-3|18
TGCGCCAGCAGCCACCAACTTCTAAGGGACTTAAACACCGGGGAGCTGTTTTTT
CASSHQLLRDLNTGELFF
>NA|TRBJ2-7|TRBD2|TRBV7-9|13
TGTGCCAGCACAAGGACTAGCGGGGACGAGCAGTACTTC
CASTRTSGDEQYF
>NA|TRBJ2-7|NA|TRBV29-1|14
TGCAGCGTTTTCAATGAGGACGGCTCCTACGAGCAGTACTTC
CSVFNEDGSYEQYF
>NA|TRBJ2-5|NA|TRBV20-1|15
TGCAGCGCTAGATCCCGAAGCGGGCACCAAGAGACCCAGTACTTC
CSARSRSGHQETQYF
>few|TRBJ2-7|TRBD1|TRBV11-1|16
TGTGCCAGCAGCTTAGGAACTGTACAGGGGTCATACGAGCAGTACTTC
CASSLGTVQGSYEQYF
>many|TRBJ2-7|TRBD2|TRBV6-2/TRBV6-3|16
TGTGCCAGCAGTTCGCCTAGCGGGAGGGCCTCCTACGAGCAGTACTTC
CASSSPSGRASYEQYF
>NA|TRBJ2-7|NA|TRBV11-2|18
TGTGCCAGCAGCTTAAAGAGTCTCAGTACAGGGAGCTCCTACGAGCAGTACTTC
CASSLKSLSTGSSYEQYF
>NA|TRBJ2-5|TRBD2|TRBV6-1|16
TGTGCCAGCAGTAAGCCGGGACTAGCGGGAGTCGAGACCCAGTACTTC
CASSKPGLAGVETQYF
>many|TRBJ1-1|NA|TRBV30|11
TGTGCCTGGAAGAAGGTGACTGAAGCTTTCTTT
CAWKKVTEAFF
>many|TRBJ1-5|NA|TRBV19|14
TGTGCCAGTAGTACCCAGACGGGGAATCAGCCCCAGCATTTT
CASSTQTGNQPQHF
>many|TRBJ1-2|NA|TRBV12-3/TRBV12-4|14
TGTGCCAGCAGTCGAGGGTTGGAGAACTATGGCTACACCTTC
CASSRGLENYGYTF
>many|TRBJ2-7|TRBD1|TRBV2|14
TGTGCCATCCAGACAGGGAGAAGGTTCGGGGAGCAGTACTTC
CAIQTGRRFGEQYF
>many|TRBJ2-7|NA|TRBV7-2|14
TGTGCCAGCAGCTTAGATCCGGTCTCCTACGAGCAGTACTTC
CASSLDPVSYEQYF
>many|TRBJ2-7|TRBD2|TRBV28|15
TGTGCCAGCAGGCGGACTAGCGGACGCTCCTACGAGCAGTACTTC
CASRRTSGRSYEQYF
>many|TRBJ1-2|NA|TRBV19|15
TGTGCCAGTAGTATAGGGGGACTGACAAACTATGGCTACACCTTC
CASSIGGLTNYGYTF
>many|TRBJ1-5|NA|TRBV12-3/TRBV12-4|15
TGTGCCAGCAGTCCGACAGCGTCACGCAATCAGCCCCAGCATTTT
CASSPTASRNQPQHF
>many|TRBJ2-2|TRBD2|TRBV27|19
TGTGCCAGCAGTTTATCCGGTCTAGCGGGAAGCGTTCGGGGCGGGGAGCTGTTTTTT
CASSLSGLAGSVRGGELFF
>NA|TRBJ2-5|NA|TRBV12-3/TRBV12-4|14
TGTGCCAGCAGTCCGGGACCCCCTGAGAGGACCCAGTACTTC
CASSPGPPERTQYF
>few|TRBJ2-2|TRBD2|TRBV4-1|17
TGCGCCAGCAGTTCCCTCGGACTAGCGGGAGGGGGCGGGGAGCTGTTTTTT
CASSSLGLAGGGGELFF
>many|TRBJ2-7|NA|TRBV28|15
TGTGCCAGCAGTTTAATTACAGGGCCATTCTACGAGCAGTACTTC
CASSLITGPFYEQYF
>many|TRBJ2-2|NA|TRBV10-3|15
TGTGCCATCAGTGGCAAGGGGAGAGACACCGGGGAGCTGTTTTTT
CAISGKGRDTGELFF
>few|TRBJ2-7|TRBD1|TRBV7-3|15
TGTGCCAGCAGCGCAACAGGGGCCGGCTGGGGCGAGCAGTACTTC
CASSATGAGWGEQYF
>NA|TRBJ1-1|NA|TRBV18|14
TGTGCCAGCTCACCCGGTGGACAGCTGACGCGAGCTTTCTTT
CASSPGGQLTRAFF
>many|TRBJ2-7|NA|TRBV29-1|12
TGCAGCGTTGAGATGAACTCCTACGAGCAGTACTTC
CSVEMNSYEQYF
>many|TRBJ1-2|NA|TRBV7-9|17
TGTGCCAGCAGCCCTCCTATCGTTGGGGGCCGGGTCTATCGCTACACCTTC
CASSPPIVGGRVYRYTF
>NA|TRBJ1-1|TRBD1|TRBV19|16
TGTGCCAGTAGAGCACTTCCGGGACAGAAGAACACTGAAGCTTTCTTT
CASRALPGQKNTEAFF